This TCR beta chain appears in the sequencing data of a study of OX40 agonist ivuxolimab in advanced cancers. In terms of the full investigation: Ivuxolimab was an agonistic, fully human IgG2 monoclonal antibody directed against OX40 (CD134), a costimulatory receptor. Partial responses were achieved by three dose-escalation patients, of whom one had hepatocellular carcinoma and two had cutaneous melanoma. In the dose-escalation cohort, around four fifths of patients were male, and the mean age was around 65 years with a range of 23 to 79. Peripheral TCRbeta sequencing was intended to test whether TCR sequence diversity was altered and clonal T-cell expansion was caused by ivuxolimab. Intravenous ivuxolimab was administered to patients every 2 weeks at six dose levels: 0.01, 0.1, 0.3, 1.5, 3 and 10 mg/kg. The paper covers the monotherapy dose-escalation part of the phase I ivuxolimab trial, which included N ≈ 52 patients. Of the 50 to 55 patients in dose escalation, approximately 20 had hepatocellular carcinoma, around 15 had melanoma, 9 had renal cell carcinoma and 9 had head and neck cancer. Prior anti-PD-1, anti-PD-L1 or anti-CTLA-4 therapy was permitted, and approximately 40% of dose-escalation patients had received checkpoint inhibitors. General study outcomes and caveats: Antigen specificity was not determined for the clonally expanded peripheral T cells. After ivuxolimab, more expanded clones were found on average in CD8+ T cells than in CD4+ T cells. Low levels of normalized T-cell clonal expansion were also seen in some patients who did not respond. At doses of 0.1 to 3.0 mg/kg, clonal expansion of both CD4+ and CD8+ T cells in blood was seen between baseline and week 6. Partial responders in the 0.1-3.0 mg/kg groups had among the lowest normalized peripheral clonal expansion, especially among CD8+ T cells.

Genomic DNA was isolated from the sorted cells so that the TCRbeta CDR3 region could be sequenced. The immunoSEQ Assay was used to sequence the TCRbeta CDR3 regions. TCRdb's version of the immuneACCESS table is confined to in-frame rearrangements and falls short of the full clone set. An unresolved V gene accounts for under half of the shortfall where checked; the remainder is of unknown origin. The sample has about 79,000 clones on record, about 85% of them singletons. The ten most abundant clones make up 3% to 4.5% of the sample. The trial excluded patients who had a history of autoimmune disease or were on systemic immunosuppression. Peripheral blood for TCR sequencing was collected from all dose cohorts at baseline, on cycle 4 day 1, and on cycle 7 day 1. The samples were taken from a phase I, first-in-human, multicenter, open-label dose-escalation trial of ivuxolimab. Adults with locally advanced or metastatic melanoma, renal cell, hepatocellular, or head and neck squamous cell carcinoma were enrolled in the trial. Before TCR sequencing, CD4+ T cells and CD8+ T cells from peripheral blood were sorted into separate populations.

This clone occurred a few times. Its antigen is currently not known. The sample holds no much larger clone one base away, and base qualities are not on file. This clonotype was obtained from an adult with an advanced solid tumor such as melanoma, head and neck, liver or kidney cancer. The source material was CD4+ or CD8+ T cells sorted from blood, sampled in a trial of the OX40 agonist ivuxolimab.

The CDR3 here reads CASSLSLGTGTTDTQYF. The DNA sequence is as follows: TGTGCCAGCAGTTTAAGTCTCGGGACAGGGACCACAGATACGCAGTATTTT. The chain is encoded by TRBV28 joined to TRBJ2-3, and TRBD1 aligns with 9 junction nucleotides. Taken from cysteine to phenylalanine, the CDR3 has 17 residues. Only the CDR3 region is kept as DNA, spanning 51 bases read in frame from base 1. The junction shows trimming of 2 bases on V and 2 bases on J, and the gene matches do not reach 8 bases of it. From a lookup of the germline V gene, CDR1 and CDR2 are MDHEN and SYDVKM. Reference TRBV28 and TRBJ2-3 genes cover what lies past the CDR3, so the full variable domain is DVKVTQSSRYLVKRTGEKVFLECVQDMDHENMFWYRQDPGLGLRLIYFSYDVKMKEKGDIPEGYSVSREKKERFSLILESASTNQTSMYLCASSLSLGTGTTDTQYFGPGTRLTVL.